Listed here are 14 T cell receptor beta chains from one sample, sequenced in a study of blood T cells in healthy people across ages. Combining a sample-barcoded 5' primer with a J-beta primer mix, a second PCR ran for roughly 7 to 12 cycles. TCRdb reprocessed the 5' RACE reads via MiXCR and lists one record per CDR3 protein. The sample lists 800,000 or so distinct CDR3 sequences, more than 20% seen once, with approximately 4% in the top ten. These data are also associated with another study on T cells of mothers and their children.

The sequenced sample was blood. The receptors originated from a boy between 10 and 17 years old in good health.

The gene calls are TRBV12-3 or TRBV12-4 and TRBJ1-2; weak D call: TRBD1 (5 bases). This CDR3 spans 14 amino acids. Trimming pared 3 bases from V and 6 bases from J, leaving 14 bases between. The CDR3, as DNA: TGTGCCAGCAGTTTGGGGCAGGGAGGGGATGGCTACACCTTC. This codes for CASSLGQGGDGYTF.

The chain employs TRBV14 and TRBJ2-2; no firm D call. There are 14 residues in the CDR3. The germline V and J ends were trimmed by 2 bases and 4 bases, with 8 bases remaining between them. Germline loops: CDR1 SGHDN, CDR2 FVKESK. CDR3 sequence: CASSQYRSTGELFF. In DNA, the CDR3 is TGTGCCAGCAGCCAATATCGGAGCACCGGGGAGCTGTTTTTT.

The chain carries TRBV11-1 and TRBJ2-1, with 9 bases that match TRBD1. This CDR3 region has 17 residues. After removal of 1 base from V and 4 bases from J, the junction contained 8 bases not matched to a gene. Germline CDR1 reads SGHAT; CDR2 reads FQDESV (reference sequence). The CDR3 coding sequence is TGTGCCAGCAGCTTAGTTCGCGGGACAGGGTTTTACAATGAGCAGTTCTTC. It specifies CASSLVRGTGFYNEQFF.

The chain has TRBV10-3 and TRBJ2-5; D remains ambiguous. The closer fit of TRBJ2-7 to the DNA end suggests the J call may be wrong. The CDR3 runs 12 residues. Per germline, CDR1 ENHRY and CDR2 SYGVKD. The CDR3 sequence is CAISEGIYEQYF. DNA for the CDR3: TGTGCCATCAGTGAGGGGATCTACGAGCAGTACTTC.

This clonotype was observed a few times. The chain combines TRBV3-1 with TRBJ2-7; perhaps TRBD1 as D (6 bases). Germline V CDR1 and CDR2: LGHDT, YNNKEL (reference sequence). The CDR3 is 14 residues long. Trimming removed 5 bases at V and 5 bases at J, with 16 bases between. DNA of the CDR3: TGTGCCAGCAGCGCAAATACAGGGAGCCACGAGCAGTACTTC. This sequence encodes CASSANTGSHEQYF.

This chain joins TRBV4-1 and TRBJ2-6; no firm D call. The CDR3 consists of 16 residues. V lost 1 base, J lost 4 bases, and 11 bases lay in between. In germline, CDR1 is MGHRA, CDR2 YSYEKL. The CDR3 sequence is CASSQGGFGGANVLTF. Written as DNA, the CDR3 is TGCGCCAGCAGCCAAGGAGGATTTGGCGGGGCCAACGTCCTGACTTTC.

The chain employs TRBV5-1 and TRBJ2-7; D is possibly TRBD1 or TRBD2 (5 bases each). Germline V CDR1 and CDR2: SGHRS, YFSETQ. The CDR3 spans 12 residues. The ends were cut back, 1 base at V and 7 bases at J, with 9 bases in the middle. Here the CDR3 DNA reads TGCGCCAGCAGCTTGATGGGGGAAGAGCAGTACTTC. Its translation is CASSLMGEEQYF.

J is TRBJ1-6 and V is TRBV25-1; 10 positions match TRBD1. V lost 3 bases to trimming and J lost 9 bases; unmatched junction nucleotides: 2. The CDR3 totals 14 residues. Germline V gene data show CDR1 as MGHDK and CDR2 as SYGVNS. The DNA for the CDR3 is TGTGCCAGCAGTGAGGACAGGGGGGGTTCACCCCTCCACTTT. Translating gives CASSEDRGGSPLHF.

The CDR3 sequence: CASSLRQGTIQYF. Here the CDR3 DNA reads TGTGCCAGCAGTCTCCGACAGGGTACGATTCAGTACTTC. This chain joins TRBV28 and TRBJ2-4; 7 bases agree with TRBD1. The CDR3 consists of 13 residues. V shed 5 bases and J 10 bases; nucleotides not matched to a gene: 8. Germline CDR1 reads MDHEN; CDR2 reads SYDVKM.

V gene TRBV15 combines with J gene TRBJ1-1, with 10 positions matching TRBD1. CDR1 LNHNV and CDR2 YYDKDF come from the germline V gene (reference sequence). The J segment lost 6 bases and the V segment lost 5 bases, leaving 3 bases of the junction unmatched. The CDR3 loop spans 13 amino acids. The CDR3 region is CATSVDRGAEAFF. In DNA form, the CDR3 reads TGTGCCACCAGCGTGGACAGGGGGGCTGAAGCTTTCTTT.

This clonotype has only a few counts. V and J are TRBV20-1 and TRBJ1-4; 8 bases are shared with TRBD1. Germline loops: CDR1 DFQATT, CDR2 SNEGSKA (reference sequence). With V trimmed by 2 bases and J by 7 bases, 9 bases remained unmatched. CDR3 size: 15 residues. CDR3 sequence: CSARFPTGGSEKLFF. CDR3 DNA: TGCAGTGCTAGATTCCCCACAGGGGGTAGTGAAAAACTGTTTTTT.

This clonotype was detected a few times. V is TRBV3-1 and J is TRBJ2-5; D call uncertain. Germline CDR1 LGHDT, CDR2 YNNKEL (reference sequence). V gave up 4 bases and J gave up 5 bases, with 26 bases separating them. CDR3 length: 18 residues. This CDR3 reads CASSPTVPGNRPGETQYF. As DNA, the CDR3 is TGTGCCAGCAGCCCTACCGTCCCCGGTAATAGGCCTGGGGAGACCCAGTACTTC.

The genes are TRBV7-2 and TRBJ2-5; 12 bases align to TRBD1. Germline assignment: CDR1 SGHTA and CDR2 FQGNSA. The trim removed 4 bases at V and 4 bases at J, leaving 7 bases unmatched. CDR3 length: 16 residues. CDR3 nucleotides: TGTGCCAGCAGCTCAGGCCGGGACAGGGGGCGAGAGACCCAGTACTTC. Translated: CASSSGRDRGRETQYF.

In this sample, this clonotype turned up a few times. The J gene is TRBJ1-1, the V gene TRBV18; 7 bases match TRBD1. CDR1 KGHSH and CDR2 LQKENI come from the germline V gene. Germline trimming cut 1 base from V and 4 bases from J; bases unmatched to any gene: 3. This CDR3 is built from 14 residues. Here the CDR3 DNA reads TGTGCCAGCTCACCACAGGGGGCCGGCACTGAAGCTTTCTTT. It yields the protein CASSPQGAGTEAFF.